The rows below give T cell receptor beta chains drawn from one sample of a study of T cells in Graves' hyperthyroidism and ophthalmopathy. TCRdb passed the multiplex PCR reads through MiXCR, listing each CDR3 protein once. Of hundreds of thousands of distinct CDR3 sequences listed, approximately 36% are singletons. The sequencing input was blood. Receptors originate from a woman aged 40 to 55 with Graves' hyperthyroidism. Both conserved end residues are part of each CDR3. The D gene is left open where the match is weak. The size field is filled for only some rows; it gives once, few, many or a size class.

cdr3_aa | cdr3_nt | j_call | v_call | d_call | clone_size
CASSLAEWGRDTEAFF | TGTGCCAGCAGCTTAGCGGAGTGGGGGCGCGACACTGAAGCTTTCTTT | TRBJ1-1 | TRBV11-1 | NA | many
CASRSTGSQIYGYTF | TGTGCCAGCAGGTCCACCGGTTCACAGATCTATGGCTACACCTTC | TRBJ1-2 | TRBV7-9 | NA | once
CAISLWSYSGNTIYF | TGTGCCATCAGTCTTTGGAGCTACTCTGGAAACACCATATATTTT | TRBJ1-3 | TRBV10-3 | NA | many
CASGRGMTPEETQYF | TGTGCCAGCGGTCGTGGGATGACGCCCGAAGAGACCCAGTACTTC | TRBJ2-5 | TRBV6-5 | NA | NA
CASSQEESPPSEAFF | TGTGCCAGCAGCCAAGAGGAGTCCCCACCTTCTGAAGCTTTCTTT | TRBJ1-1 | TRBV14 | NA | many
CASSSEGTSGNTIYF | TGTGCCAGCAGCTCCGAGGGGACCTCTGGAAACACCATATATTTT | TRBJ1-3 | TRBV7-9 | NA | many
CSAPPLSGRAVEQYF | TGCAGTGCCCCACCCCTTAGCGGGAGGGCCGTCGAGCAGTACTTC | TRBJ2-7 | TRBV20-1 | TRBD2 | NA
CASSQIEGAQETQYF | TGTGCCAGCAGCCAAATTGAGGGCGCTCAAGAGACCCAGTACTTC | TRBJ2-5 | TRBV2 | NA | NA
CASSRRDGGKNIQYF | TGTGCCAGCAGCAGAAGGGACGGGGGCAAAAACATTCAGTACTTC | TRBJ2-4 | TRBV7-2 | NA | NA
CASSQVRGGWNQPQHF | TGCGCCAGCAGCCAAGTAAGAGGAGGCTGGAATCAGCCCCAGCATTTT | TRBJ1-5 | TRBV4-1 | NA | NA
CAIGQGSYEQYF | TGTGCCATTGGACAGGGATCGTACGAGCAGTACTTC | TRBJ2-7 | TRBV10-3 | TRBD1 | many
CASSPATYEQYF | TGTGCCAGCAGTCCAGCTACCTACGAGCAGTACTTC | TRBJ2-7 | TRBV12-3/TRBV12-4 | NA | many
CATGDRETQYF | TGTGCCACCGGGGACAGGGAGACCCAGTACTTC | TRBJ2-5 | TRBV10-3 | TRBD1 | many
CASSFGAPGQGAYEQYF | TGTGCCAGCAGTTTCGGTGCTCCGGGACAGGGAGCCTACGAGCAGTACTTC | TRBJ2-7 | TRBV6-5 | TRBD1 | few